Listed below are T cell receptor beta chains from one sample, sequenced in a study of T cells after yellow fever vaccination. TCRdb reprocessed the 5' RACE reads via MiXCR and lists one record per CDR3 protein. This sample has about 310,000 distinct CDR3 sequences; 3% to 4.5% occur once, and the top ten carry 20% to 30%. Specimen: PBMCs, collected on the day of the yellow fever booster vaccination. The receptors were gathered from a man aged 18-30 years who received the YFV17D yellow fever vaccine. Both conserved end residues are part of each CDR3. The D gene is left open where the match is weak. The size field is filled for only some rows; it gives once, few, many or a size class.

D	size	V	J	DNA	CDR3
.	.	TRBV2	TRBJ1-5	TGTGCCAGCAGGGCGGAGTTCAATCAGCCCCAGCATTTT	CASRAEFNQPQHF
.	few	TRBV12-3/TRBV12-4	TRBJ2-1	TGTGCCAGCAGTTTAAATTTCGGAGAGCAGTTCTTC	CASSLNFGEQFF
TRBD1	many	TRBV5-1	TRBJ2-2	TGCGCCAGCAGCAAGGGACAGGACACCGGGGAGCTGTTTTTT	CASSKGQDTGELFF
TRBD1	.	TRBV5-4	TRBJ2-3	TGTGCGATTAAGGGGGCCGCAGATACGCAGTATTTT	CAIKGAADTQYF
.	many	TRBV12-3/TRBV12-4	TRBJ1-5	TGTGCCAGCAGTTCAATGAATCAGCCCCAGCATTTT	CASSSMNQPQHF
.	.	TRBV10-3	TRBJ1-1	TGTGCCATCGGCGGGACGGCGAACACTGAAGCTTTCTTT	CAIGGTANTEAFF
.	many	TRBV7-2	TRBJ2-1	TGTGCCAGCAGCTGGTATACGGAGCAGTTCTTC	CASSWYTEQFF
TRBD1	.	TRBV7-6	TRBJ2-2	TGTGCCAGCAGCTTGGACAGGGGGTTCACCGGGGAGCTGTTTTTT	CASSLDRGFTGELFF
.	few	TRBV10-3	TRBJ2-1	TGTGCCATCAGTGTCGAGGGTGAAGCGTACAATGAGCAGTTCTTC	CAISVEGEAYNEQFF
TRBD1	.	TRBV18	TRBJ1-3	TGTGCCAGCTCACAGGGGACAGGTGACTCTGGAAACACCATATATTTT	CASSQGTGDSGNTIYF
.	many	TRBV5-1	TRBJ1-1	TGCGCCAGCAGCTTCAGGAAGAACACTGAAGCTTTCTTT	CASSFRKNTEAFF
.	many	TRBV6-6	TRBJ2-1	TGTGCCAGCAGCAACGGACGAGAGCAGTTCTTC	CASSNGREQFF
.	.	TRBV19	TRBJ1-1	TGTGCCAGTAGGATTGGAGTAGGTAGCACTGAAGCTTTCTTT	CASRIGVGSTEAFF
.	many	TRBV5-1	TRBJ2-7	TGCGCCAGCAGCTTAGGCCCCCGTGAACCGGTACCCTACGAGCAGTACTTC	CASSLGPREPVPYEQYF
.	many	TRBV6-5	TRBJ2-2	TGTGCCAGCAGTTCTCAGGGGTCCGGGGAGCTGTTTTTT	CASSSQGSGELFF
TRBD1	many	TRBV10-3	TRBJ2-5	TGTGCCATCAGTGAAGGGACAGCGGAAGAGACCCAGTACTTC	CAISEGTAEETQYF
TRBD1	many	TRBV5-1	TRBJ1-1	TGCGCCAGCAGCCTAGGGACAGGGGCCCTGAACACTGAAGCTTTCTTT	CASSLGTGALNTEAFF
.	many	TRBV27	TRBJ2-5	TGTGCCAGCAGTTTATTCGGCGACAGACAAGAGACCCAGTACTTC	CASSLFGDRQETQYF
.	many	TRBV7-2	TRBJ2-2	TGTGCCAGCAGCTTAGTATCGGGGGATCCCGGGGAGCTGTTTTTT	CASSLVSGDPGELFF
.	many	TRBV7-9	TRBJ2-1	TGTGCCAGCAGCTTACCCCCAGGGGATCCCTACAATGAGCAGTTCTTC	CASSLPPGDPYNEQFF
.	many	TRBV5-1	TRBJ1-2	TGCGCCAGCAGCCTCCCGTCCGGGTCGATCGATATAGGCTACACCTTC	CASSLPSGSIDIGYTF
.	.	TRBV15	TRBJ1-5	TGTGCCACCAGCAGAGGACAGGTTAATCAGCCCCAGCATTTT	CATSRGQVNQPQHF
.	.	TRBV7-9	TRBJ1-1	TGTGCCAGTGTTCCGATGTCCGCAGAAGCTTTCTTT	CASVPMSAEAFF
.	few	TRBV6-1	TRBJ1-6	TGTGCCAGCAGTAGGGGGGGTACGGCAAGATCACCCCTCCACTTT	CASSRGGTARSPLHF
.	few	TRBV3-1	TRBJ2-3	TGTGCCAGCAGCCCTCGGCCCGAGCCAGATACGCAGTATTTT	CASSPRPEPDTQYF
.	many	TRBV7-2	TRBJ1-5	TGTGCCAGCAGCTGGGTCAACAATCAGCCCCAGCATTTT	CASSWVNNQPQHF
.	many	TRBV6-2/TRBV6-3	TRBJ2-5	TGTGCCAGCGTCCAGAGCCGGAACCAAGAGACCCAGTACTTC	CASVQSRNQETQYF
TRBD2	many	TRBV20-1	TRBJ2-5	TGCAGTGTCCATACAGGCGGGACTAGAAAAGAGACCCAGTACTTC	CSVHTGGTRKETQYF
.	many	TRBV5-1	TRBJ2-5	TGCGCCAGCAGCTTACGGTTGGGTTTTAGCCAAGAGACCCAGTACTTC	CASSLRLGFSQETQYF
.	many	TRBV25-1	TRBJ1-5	TGTGCCAGCAGTGGCACAGGAAATCAGCCCCAGCATTTT	CASSGTGNQPQHF
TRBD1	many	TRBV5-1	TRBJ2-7	TGCGCCAGCAGCATCACCGGGACAGGGCACTACGAGCAGTACTTC	CASSITGTGHYEQYF
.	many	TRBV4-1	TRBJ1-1	TGCGCCAGCAAGAGGGGGGCGAGCACTGAAGCTTTCTTT	CASKRGASTEAFF
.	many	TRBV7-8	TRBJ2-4	TGTGCCAGCAGCTTAAGCAGGGGAAACAATCAGTACTTC	CASSLSRGNNQYF
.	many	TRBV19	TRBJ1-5	TGTGCCAGTAGTATCCCCCTTCATGGGGGTCAGCCCCAGCATTTT	CASSIPLHGGQPQHF
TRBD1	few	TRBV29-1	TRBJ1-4	TGCAGCGTTGGAGGACAGGGACATGAAAAACTGTTTTTT	CSVGGQGHEKLFF
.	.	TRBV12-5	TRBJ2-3	TGTGCTAGTGGTGGTAACAGGGTAGCAGATACGCAGTATTTT	CASGGNRVADTQYF
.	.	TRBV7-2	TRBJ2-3	TGTGCCAGCAGCTTAGCGCGGACGACGGCAGATACGCAGTATTTT	CASSLARTTADTQYF
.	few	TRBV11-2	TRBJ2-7	TGTGCCAGCAGCCCGCTAGGGGACACCCTCTTGGGGGAGCAGTACTTC	CASSPLGDTLLGEQYF
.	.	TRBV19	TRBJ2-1	TGTGCCAGTAGTGCGCCCCCTGGGCGGTCAAACTACAATGAGCAGTTCTTC	CASSAPPGRSNYNEQFF
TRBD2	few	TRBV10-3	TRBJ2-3	TGTGCCATCGCCAATAGCGGGGTCCGTCGGGATCCGCAGTATTTT	CAIANSGVRRDPQYF
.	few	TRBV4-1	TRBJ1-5	TGCGCCAGCAGCCAAGTTTCGAGCAATCAGCCCCAGCATTTT	CASSQVSSNQPQHF